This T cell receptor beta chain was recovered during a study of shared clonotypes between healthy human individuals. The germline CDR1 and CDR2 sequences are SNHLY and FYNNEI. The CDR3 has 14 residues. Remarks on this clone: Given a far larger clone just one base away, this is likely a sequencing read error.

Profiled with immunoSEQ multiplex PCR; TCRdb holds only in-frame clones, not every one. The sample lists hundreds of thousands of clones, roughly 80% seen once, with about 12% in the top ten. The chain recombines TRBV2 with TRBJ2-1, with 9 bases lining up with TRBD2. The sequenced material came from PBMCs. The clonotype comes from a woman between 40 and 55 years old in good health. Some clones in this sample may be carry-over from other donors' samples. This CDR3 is CASSLAGVGVERFF. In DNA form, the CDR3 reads TGTGCCAGCAGTTTAGCGGGAGTGGGGGTTGAGCGGTTCTTC.